This T cell receptor beta chain was recovered during a study of blood T cell repertoires in COVID-19. Study context: COVID-19 samples collected from the United States, Italy and Spain covered acute and convalescent phases. T cells, B-cell-depleted T cells, or PBMCs supplied cDNA or gDNA.

The CDR3 is 16 residues long. V trimming: 6 bases; J trimming: 3 bases; junction bases outside the gene matches: 8. Per the germline V gene, CDR1 is LNHDA and CDR2 is SQIVND (reference sequence). Sequencing was performed with immunoSEQ multiplex PCR; in TCRdb, only in-frame clones are kept and a portion is missing. Counted here are under 500,000 clones, more than 85% occurring once; the ten biggest clones make up approximately 4.3%. The source is a young woman with acute or convalescent COVID-19. Sequencing was done on a sample of peripheral blood. The chain carries TRBV19 and TRBJ1-5; 10 nucleotides match TRBD1. The chain's CDR3 is CASSIRGTGANQPQHF. The CDR3 DNA follows: TGTGCCAGTAGCATAAGAGGGACAGGGGCCAATCAGCCCCAGCATTTT.